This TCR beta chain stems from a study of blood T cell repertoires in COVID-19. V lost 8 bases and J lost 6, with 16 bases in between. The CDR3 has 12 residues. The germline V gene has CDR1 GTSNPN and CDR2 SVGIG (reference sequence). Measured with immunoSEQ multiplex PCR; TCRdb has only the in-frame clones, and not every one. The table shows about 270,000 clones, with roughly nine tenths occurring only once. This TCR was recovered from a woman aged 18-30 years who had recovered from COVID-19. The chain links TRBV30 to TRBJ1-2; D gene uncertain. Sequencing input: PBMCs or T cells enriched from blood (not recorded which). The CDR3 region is CALGTYQHGYTF. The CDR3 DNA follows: TGTGCCCTGGGCACCTACCAACATGGCTACACCTTC.